Listed here are 9 T cell receptor beta chains from one sample, sequenced in a study of shared clonotypes between healthy human individuals (dated by TCRdb to about 2020). Receptor amplification or capture employed the immunoSEQ multiplex PCR assay. The table comes from immuneACCESS by way of TCRdb, which keeps in-frame sequences with V and J called. Part of the clones is missing from these tables; in studies checked, under half for an unresolved V gene and the rest for unknown reasons. This sample gives 2 million to 2.5 million clones in total; 90% to 96% of them show up just once. Jointly, the top ten make up roughly 0.13% of the sample. Input material: naive CD4+ T cells sorted from blood. Taken with the paper, the label for cell subset or site translates to: CD45RA+ positively selected. These receptors were taken from a man between 18 and 35 years old in good health.

The gene calls are TRBV6-5 and TRBJ1-1; 10 nucleotides match TRBD1. CDR1 MNHEY and CDR2 SVGAGI come from the germline V gene. This CDR3 contains 14 residues. Trimming took 6 bases from V and 5 from J; bases not matched to a gene: 6. The CDR3 region is CASRATGGDTEAFF. In DNA form, the CDR3 reads TGTGCCAGCAGAGCGACAGGGGGCGATACTGAAGCTTTCTTT.

This clone is a singleton in its sample. The chain combines TRBV28 with TRBJ1-5; 8 bases map to TRBD1. The CDR3 has 16 residues. J lost 7 bases, V lost 6 bases, and 14 bases had no gene match. Looked up from germline, CDR1 is MDHEN and CDR2 is SYDVKM. CDR3 residues: CASSPGTGGLGQPQHF. The CDR3 DNA reads TGTGCCAGCAGCCCCGGGACAGGCGGATTGGGCCAGCCCCAGCATTTT.

As concerns this clone: Other DNA sequences in this specimen translate into the identical CDR3. The genes are TRBV9 and TRBJ2-3, with TRBD1 identical over 7 bases. V trimming: 4 bases; J trimming: 3 bases; junction bases outside the gene matches: 8. This CDR3 contains 15 residues. Per the germline V gene, CDR1 is SGDLS and CDR2 is YYNGEE. For the CDR3, the DNA is TGTGCCAGCAGCCCCAGCAGGGGGTCAACAGATACGCAGTATTTT. Residues: CASSPSRGSTDTQYF. The full variable domain, in which reference TRBV9 and TRBJ2-3 provide the parts outside the CDR3, is DSGVTQTPKHLITATGQRVTLRCSPRSGDLSVYWYQQSLDQGLQFLIQYYNGEERAKGNILERFSAQQFPDLHSELNLSSLELGDSALYFCASSPSRGSTDTQYFGPGTRLTVL.

The chain couples TRBV19 to TRBJ2-5; no clear D gene. CDR1 is LNHDA and CDR2 is SQIVND in the germline V gene (reference sequence). V was shortened by 5 bases and J by 7 bases, with 8 bases between the two germline ends. CDR3 length: 11 residues. The CDR3 DNA is TGTGCCAGTAGTTCGGGTGGGACCCAGTACTTC. Its protein is CASSSGGTQYF.

This clone was counted between two and nine times. The chain recombines TRBV6-5 with TRBJ1-6, with 7 bases aligning to TRBD1. The ends lost 4 bases at V and 2 bases at J; junction bases unmatched: 2. The CDR3 is made up of 15 amino acids. CDR1 and CDR2 (germline): MNHEY, SVGAGI. CDR3 nucleotides: TGTGCCAGCAGTTCGACAGGGCCCTATAATTCACCCCTCCACTTT. Translation gives CASSSTGPYNSPLHF.

The chain recombines TRBV7-8 with TRBJ1-2; 11 bases are shared with TRBD1. The germline CDR1 and CDR2 sequences are SGHVS and FQNEAQ. The CDR3 has 16 residues. Trimming took 5 bases from V and 6 from J; bases not matched to a gene: 11. In DNA, the CDR3 is TGTGCCAGCAGCGAATCTCCGGGACAGGGGGTAGATGGCTACACCTTC. Translating it yields CASSESPGQGVDGYTF.

The J gene is TRBJ2-3, the V gene TRBV11-2, with 7 bases fitting TRBD2. The CDR3 has 13 residues. Trimming took 8 bases from V and 4 from J; bases not matched to a gene: 6. CDR1 is SGHAT and CDR2 is FQNNGV in the germline V gene. The CDR3 protein is CASGGRASDTQYF. The CDR3 nucleotides read TGTGCCAGCGGAGGGAGGGCTTCAGATACGCAGTATTTT. Full variable domain (remainder filled in from reference TRBV11-2 and TRBJ2-3): EAGVAQSPRYKIIEKRQSVAFWCNPISGHATLYWYQQILGQGPKLLIQFQNNGVVDDSQLPKDRFSAERLKGVDSTLKIQPAKLEDSAVYLCASGGRASDTQYFGPGTRLTVL.

The rearrangement joins TRBV5-1 to TRBJ2-1, with 12 nucleotides matching TRBD2. This CDR3 has 18 amino acids. The trim removed 0 bases at V and 2 bases at J, leaving 6 bases unmatched. Germline CDR1 is SGHRS and CDR2 is YFSETQ. The CDR3 reads CASSLEASGGVPYNEQFF. The CDR3, as DNA: TGCGCCAGCAGCTTGGAAGCTAGCGGGGGGGTCCCCTACAATGAGCAGTTCTTC.

On this clone itself: A junction end diverges from the germline sequence, so it may reflect a read error. CDR3 residues: CASSEGRVRSF. The CDR3, as DNA: TGTGCCAGCAGTGAGGGCAGGGTTCGTTCCTTC. The chain is built from TRBV25-1 and TRBJ2-7, with D perhaps TRBD1 (5 bases). Per the germline V gene, CDR1 is MGHDK and CDR2 is SYGVNS. The CDR3 sequence is 11 residues long.